This T cell receptor (beta chain) derives from a study of cytomegalovirus exposure and HLA in healthy donors. Whole-study results and caveats: Later examination showed HLA-associated TCR beta chains had greater clonal expansion than equally common others. Productive status was seen about 87% or about 30% of the time for most TCR beta V segments in an earlier analysis. As immune exposure information, only CMV serostatus was available.

As regards this clone: Antigen unknown.

Both 60 Vbeta primers and 13 Jbeta primers went into the PCR. Original methodology: Among the unique TCR beta chains that a later analysis counted, about 81 million in all, about 11 million were shared. Assay used: immunoSEQ multiplex PCR; TCRdb lists only in-frame clones, some missing. The DNA gave D and trimming, while V, J and clone size come from that table. The table includes roughly 100,000 clones, around 75% detected once. The sequenced sample consisted of PBMCs. The TCR comes from a man between 35 and 55 years old in good health and CMV-seronegative.

The CDR3 loop reads CASSLIIAGGTDTQYF. CDR3 DNA: TGTGCCAGCAGCTTAATTATAGCGGGGGGCACAGATACGCAGTATTTT. The rearrangement uses TRBV7-3 and TRBJ2-3, with 9 bases matching TRBD2. Germline assignment: CDR1 SGHTA and CDR2 FQGTGA. With 1 base clipped from V and 1 base from J, the junction kept 3 bases outside the gene matches. The CDR3 runs 16 residues.